The sequence of this T cell receptor (beta chain) was determined in a study of cytomegalovirus exposure and HLA in healthy donors listed by TCRdb under 2017. A note on the overall study: An earlier analysis of 587 of the donors reported about 280 Gb of sequence data and 117 million unique TCR beta sequences obtained from around 170 million T cells. In a later analysis, previously published TCR beta repertoires from 500 to 750 donors were re-analyzed and high-resolution HLA genotyping was added so that TCR occurrence patterns could be studied. An earlier analysis of approximately 630 of the donors applied high-throughput TCR beta sequencing to assess whether each TCR beta V gene segment acted as functional or pseudogenic. The study aimed to test whether signatures of past pathogen exposure could be identified by cataloging public T cell receptors. A handful of DR-DQ haplotypes were handled as single units for association and clustering because linkage in the cohort was strong. The later analysis used no new phenotypic data to find candidate immune exposures, relying instead on TCR beta sequences and their occurrence across donors. In a later genetic analysis, genome-wide SNP genotypes for about three fifths of the roughly 670 donors were used, and that subset was treated as a discovery cohort. Across approximately 400 genotyped donors of the cohort, an average of approximately 240,000 unique TCR beta nucleotide sequences per donor were sequenced, and around 19% of those sequences were non-productive. All discovery cohort repertoires had been generated using a single sequencing platform. About 320 gigabases of sequencing data and some 85 million unique TCR sequences were included in an early release covering around 600 HLA-typed donors. Donor age, sex, ethnicity and CMV serostatus were compiled together with the repertoire data. Along with the approximately 700-subject first cohort, a separate validation cohort of roughly 110 different subjects was used. The study combined high-throughput TCR immunosequencing, statistical association of individual TCRs with disease status, and machine learning to predict cytomegalovirus infection status. The number of donors typed differed by locus, with about 620-630 for A, B, C, DRB1 and DQB1, roughly 520 for DQA1, approximately 570 for DPA1, and about 450 for DPB1. The genetic ancestry cluster associated with self-reported Caucasian donors included over 80% of the 300 to 400 genotyped donors. Using immunosequencing, the study profiled T cell repertoires from around 670 subjects and related those repertoires to cytomegalovirus serostatus. HLA typing included class I and class II loci at four-digit resolution. What the work shows at the level of the full study, not this receptor alone: When HLA alleles, especially DR and DQ, strongly co-occurred, attributing TCR associations to individual alleles was difficult. In a later analysis, several top co-occurrence clusters were reported to appear linked to parvovirus B19, influenza, CMV and Epstein-Barr virus. Because some donors lacked HLA typing at each locus, the association tests relied only on the typed subset. According to a later analysis, TCR association rates differed among HLA loci, with DRB1 alleles showing the most associated TCRs and HLA-C alleles showing the fewest. Most TCR sequences were observed very rarely across donors, whereas some public TCRs were present in many individuals. A later analysis found that HLA-associated TCR beta chains were more clonally expanded and had lower generation probabilities than equally common non-associated chains. It was suggested by the authors that the approach could potentially be generalized to other disease states and immunological phenotypes. In vitro tests confirmed that a few of the cytomegalovirus-associated TCR beta chains recognize cytomegalovirus antigens. A group of highly shared sequence variants was considered likely to be a technical artifact of the sequencing pipeline. The study listed 164 TCR beta chains as associated with cytomegalovirus. Presence/absence analyses assumed roughly uniform sequencing depth across donors, an assumption that may not hold. The classifier was reported to diagnose cytomegalovirus status with high specificity and sensitivity in both the original cohort and the validation cohort. The 87-base-pair reads could not distinguish some IMGT-functional V segments, including TRBV6-2 and TRBV6-3, so those segments were excluded. A later genetic analysis associated a missense DCLRE1C variant with V-gene and J-gene trimming of TCR beta chains, and an independent cohort replicated the association. The only immune exposure information available for the cohort was CMV serostatus. At a false discovery rate of 0.05, a later analysis linked 16,951 TCR beta sequences to specific HLA alleles. A later genetic analysis reported fewer N-insertions in productive TCRs among donors in an Asian-associated ancestry cluster than the 666-donor mean. Broadly in line with IMGT annotations, most TCR beta V segments showed up in productive rearrangements about 90% or about 30% of the time in an earlier analysis of roughly 590 of the donors. A further reported finding was that TCR beta sequences accurately predicted the HLA-A and HLA-B alleles for most subjects in the first cohort. According to a later analysis, most CMV-associated TCR beta chains appeared to be HLA-restricted, and the HLA associations seemed to be driven largely by CMV exposure. Linkage disequilibrium might explain the correlated functional status among segregating V segments, but an unknown experimental factor could not be excluded. Only TCR beta chains were sequenced in this cohort, and the absence of alpha or paired-chain data limited detectable features. The earlier analysis of a few hundred of the donors excluded fewer than 20 rarely observed V segments, including chromosome 9 orphons, because counts were too low.

CDR3 length: 14 amino acids, cysteine to phenylalanine. Only CDR3 DNA is held: 42 bases, read in frame from base 1. CDR1 SGHRS and CDR2 YFSETQ were looked up in the germline V gene. V and J lose 0 bases and 10 bases, and a span of 14 bases separates them. To note about this clone: Its antigen is currently not known. No base quality values were provided; no much bigger clone lies one nucleotide off.

The cohort was made up of hundreds of healthy bone marrow donors. At the time of sampling, all cohort members were nominally healthy, though unrecorded immune exposures were likely present. The donor tested CMV seronegative, placing the donor among the 350 to 400 seronegative members of the cohort. A peripheral blood sample was collected from each donor, and TCR beta sequencing was performed on peripheral blood mononuclear cells. Genomic DNA extraction from the blood cell samples was performed with the Qiagen DNeasy Blood Extraction Kit. The library was prepared using the immunoSEQ multiplex PCR assay. For the multiplex PCR, a mixture combining 60 forward primers for TCR Vbeta segments and 13 reverse primers for TCR Jbeta segments was used. A multiplex PCR assay on genomic DNA amplified the CDR3 region of rearranged TCR beta genes. Amplified TCR beta libraries were sequenced as 87-base-pair reads on the Illumina HiSeq System. Per the source publication's procedure: Across the 600 to 700 repertoires, a later analysis counted 80 million or so unique TCR beta chains, some 11 million of which were shared by at least two donors. To remove PCR and sequencing errors, raw reads were error-corrected and collapsed into unique sequences using a nearest-neighbor algorithm that merged closely related sequences. V, D and J gene segments were assigned by aligning CDR3 sequences to IMGT reference sequences. For a sequence to be retained, a match of at least six nucleotides to both a V gene segment and a J gene segment was required. A rearrangement was called productive if the CDR3 had no stop codons and remained in frame with V and J, and every other rearrangement was called non-productive. Following IMGT convention, CDR3 was defined as the stretch from the second conserved V-encoded cysteine to the conserved J-encoded phenylalanine. The earlier analysis of 500 to 600 of the donors excluded sequences that lacked an unambiguous match to a single V gene segment. In an earlier analysis of approximately 590 of the donors, V segments were called functional above 56.7% productive rearrangements and were called segregating when the between-donor standard deviation exceeded 5%. A statistical classification framework was developed to diagnose cytomegalovirus status using the catalog of TCR beta chain sequences. A later analysis assigned V and J genes by comparing TCR nucleotide sequences with IMGT/GENE-DB human TR gene sequences. Using the TCRdist pipeline, a later analysis assigned CDR3 sequences along with most-parsimonious VDJ recombination scenarios. In a later analysis, each TCR beta chain was defined by its CDR3 amino acid sequence together with its V-gene family, and reads lacking a unique V-gene family were excluded. As a way to deal with suspected cross-contamination and a sequencing artifact, a later analysis dropped 450 to 600 nucleotide sequences that were highly shared and had low generation probability. In a later analysis, a clonal expansion index for each public chain was calculated from normalized within-repertoire ranks of inferred template counts. In a later analysis, generation probabilities were computed using a VDJ recombination model fitted to out-of-frame rearrangements, and the results were checked against IGoR. In a later analysis, TCR-TCR, TCR-HLA and TCR-CMV co-occurrence was scored with hypergeometric tests, and a repertoire-size bias correction was applied to TCR pairs. False discovery rates were estimated in a later analysis by permuting HLA or CMV assignments 20 times. A later analysis grouped co-occurring TCRs with DBSCAN, adding TCRdist sequence similarity when clustering within HLA-allele-positive subsets. Co-occurrence clustering excluded repertoires with fewer than 30,000 or more than 120,000 public chains, plus five with anomalous nucleotide sharing. The table was pulled from immuneACCESS by TCRdb, which kept in-frame rearrangements only. Such tables lose some clones; where checked, under half of the loss comes from unresolved V genes, and the rest has no known cause. V, J and clone size are taken as reported in that table, and D and trimming were inferred from the DNA itself. In this sample the table shows over 130,000 clones, roughly 87% of which occur a single time. Of the sample, roughly 0.5% falls within the top ten clones.

Sequenced material: PBMCs. The receptor comes from a woman aged 40 to 49 in good health and CMV-seronegative. The chain was built from TRBV5-1 and TRBJ2-1; the D segment could be TRBD2, given 6 matching bases. The nucleotides are TGCGCCAGCAGCTTGGGGGGGGAGGTCTTAGAGCAGTTCTTC. This yields the protein CASSLGGEVLEQFF. When the CDR3 is completed using the reference TRBV5-1 and TRBJ2-1 genes on either side, the full variable domain is KAGVTQTPRYLIKTRGQQVTLSCSPISGHRSVSWYQQTPGQGLQFLFEYFSETQRNKGNFPGRFSGRQFSNSRSEMNVSTLELGDSALYLCASSLGGEVLEQFFGPGTRLTVL.